What follows are 26 T cell receptor beta chains derived from one specimen sequenced in a study of T cell repertoires in cytomegalovirus infection. Their specific antigens are unknown. MiXCR, run by TCRdb on the reads, gives a single entry per CDR3 protein. Of tens of thousands of distinct CDR3 sequences listed, 20% to 25% were seen once; the top ten hold around a sixth. Sample: PBMCs, sequenced either directly or after in vitro stimulation (not recorded which). Source of these receptors: a human donor in good health (CMV status not recorded). Some clones in this sample may be carry-over from other donors' samples.

The V gene is TRBV15, the J gene TRBJ1-1, with D hard to call. Trimming cost V 1 base and J 4 bases, with 7 bases left between them. CDR1 is LNHNV and CDR2 is YYDKDF in the germline V gene (reference sequence). CDR3 length equals 13 residues. The CDR3 sequence: CATSRGPGTEAFF. The CDR3 DNA sequence: TGTGCCACCAGCAGAGGTCCAGGCACTGAAGCTTTCTTT. The variable domain in full, completed from reference TRBV15 and TRBJ1-1, reads DAMVIQNPRYQVTQFGKPVTLSCSQTLNHNVMYWYQQKSSQAPKLLFHYYDKDFNNEADTPDNFQSRRPNTSFCFLDIRSPGLGDTAMYLCATSRGPGTEAFFGQGTRLTVV.

The chain uses TRBV19 and TRBJ1-5; D possibly corresponds to TRBD1 (6 bases). V dropped 7 bases and J dropped 0 bases, with 13 bases sitting between them. The CDR3 totals 15 residues. Germline CDR1 and CDR2: LNHDA and SQIVND (reference sequence). CDR3 sequence reads: CASTPTGYSNQPQHF. CDR3 coding DNA: TGTGCCAGTACCCCTACAGGGTATAGCAATCAGCCCCAGCATTTT.

The chain links TRBV19 to TRBJ2-5; 8 positions agree with TRBD1. CDR1 and CDR2 (germline): LNHDA, SQIVND (reference sequence). The V segment lost 6 bases and the J segment 2 bases; nucleotides outside the gene matches: 11. The CDR3 runs 16 residues. CDR3 nucleotide sequence: TGTGCCAGTAGCAAGATACAGGGGGTTAGTCAAGAGACCCAGTACTTC. This encodes CASSKIQGVSQETQYF. The full variable domain, completed using reference TRBV19 and TRBJ2-5, is DGGITQSPKYLFRKEGQNVTLSCEQNLNHDAMYWYRQDPGQGLRLIYYSQIVNDFQKGDIAEGYSVSREKKESFPLTVTSAQKNPTAFYLCASSKIQGVSQETQYFGPGTRLLVL.

This clonotype was counted a few times. V usage is TRBV6-1 and J usage is TRBJ1-1, with D uncertain. CDR1 is MNHNS, CDR2 SASEGT, per germline. The CDR3 runs 13 residues. Trimming cost V 0 bases and J 6 bases, with 8 bases left between them. The CDR3 reads CASSEASRSEAFF. For the CDR3, the DNA is TGTGCCAGCAGTGAAGCTTCCAGGTCTGAAGCTTTCTTT.

This clonotype was recorded at least ten times. The chain uses TRBV12-3 or TRBV12-4 and TRBJ2-1; TRBD2 aligns across 8 bases. V shed 7 bases, J shed 7 bases, and the junction held 15 bases outside the gene matches. The CDR3 spans 16 residues. This CDR3 is CASTLLKKRGLNEQFF. Here the CDR3 DNA reads TGTGCCAGCACCCTCCTAAAGAAGCGGGGGTTGAATGAGCAGTTCTTC.

This clonotype was found many times. The chain joins TRBV7-3 to TRBJ2-2; D remains ambiguous. Trimming shortened V by 0 bases and J by 1 base, and 9 bases separated the two germline ends. Germline V gives CDR1 SGHTA, CDR2 FQGTGA. CDR3 length: 16 residues. CDR3 DNA: TGTGCCAGCAGCTTAACGTCCATCAGGAACACCGGGGAGCTGTTTTTT. Translating it yields CASSLTSIRNTGELFF.

Only a few counts were recorded for this clonotype. The rearrangement joins TRBV7-8 to TRBJ2-1, with 11 bases identical to TRBD2. The CDR3 spans 15 residues. Germline V lookup: CDR1 SGHVS, CDR2 FQNEAQ. Trimming removed 0 bases from V and 10 bases from J; junction bases left unmatched: 5. CDR3 nucleotide sequence: TGTGCCAGCAGCTTAGCGGGCATAGCGGGAGGGGAGCAGTTCTTC. Its translation: CASSLAGIAGGEQFF.

Remarks on this clonotype: A read error may explain this, as a much larger clone is one base away. This chain uses TRBV7-2 with TRBJ1-1; D gene unclear. The V gene lost 5 bases and the J gene lost 11 bases, with 18 bases spanning the gap. Germline V lookup: CDR1 SGHTA, CDR2 FQGNSA. The CDR3 totals 13 residues. CDR3 in DNA: TGTGCCAGCAGCCCTTGGCCCTCAGAAGAGGCTTTCTTT. Amino acid sequence: CASSPWPSEEAFF. Together with reference TRBV7-2 and TRBJ1-1, the CDR3 gives the full variable domain: GAGVSQSPSNKVTEKGKDVELRCDPISGHTALYWYRQSLGQGLEFLIYFQGNSAPDKSGLPSDRFSAERTGGSVSTLTIQRTQQEDSAVYLCASSPWPSEEAFFGQGTRLTVV.

The chain couples TRBV29-1 to TRBJ2-2, with TRBD2 identical over 13 bases. V gave up 4 bases and J gave up 0 bases; unmatched junction bases: 5. This CDR3 contains 17 residues. CDR1 is SQVTM, CDR2 ANQGSEA, per germline. The chain's CDR3 is CSVGGLAGTANTGELFF. Written as DNA, the CDR3 is TGCAGCGTTGGGGGACTAGCGGGAACAGCGAACACCGGGGAGCTGTTTTTT.

At least ten counts were recorded for this clonotype. The rearrangement uses TRBV6-6 and TRBJ1-5, with D unclear. The CDR3 has 16 residues. Germline-derived CDR1 and CDR2 are MNHNY and SVGAGI (reference sequence). Trimming cost V 4 bases and J 0 bases, with 13 bases left between them. This CDR3 reads CASSSARIYSNQPQHF. In DNA, the CDR3 is TGTGCCAGCAGTTCCGCCCGGATCTATAGCAATCAGCCCCAGCATTTT.

Concerning this clonotype: A single base separates this from a much larger clone, so it may be a read error. The gene calls are TRBV7-9 and TRBJ1-1, with D unresolved. CDR1 SEHNR and CDR2 FQNEAQ come from the germline V gene (reference sequence). The CDR3 totals 17 residues. DNA for the CDR3: TGTGCCAGCTGCTTCGGATTACGGTCAGATAAGAACACTGAAGCTTTCTTT. Translation: CASCFGLRSDKNTEAFF.

Only a few counts were recorded for this clonotype. The chain carries TRBV19 and TRBJ2-3; TRBD1 matches 10 bases. Germline V gives CDR1 LNHDA, CDR2 SQIVND (reference sequence). The J segment lost 4 bases and the V segment lost 4 bases, leaving 2 bases of the junction unmatched. The CDR3 sequence is 14 residues long. The CDR3 DNA reads TGTGCCAGTAGTACAGGACAGGGGGCAGATACGCAGTATTTT. This encodes CASSTGQGADTQYF.

The J gene is TRBJ1-2, the V gene TRBV6-2 or TRBV6-3; D perhaps matches TRBD1 (5 bases). Trimming stripped 2 bases from V and 3 bases from J, with 13 bases between. Germline V gene sequence: CDR1 MNHEY, CDR2 SVGEGT. The CDR3 length is 15 residues. The CDR3 is CASSYGVGDYYGYTF. The CDR3 DNA sequence: TGTGCCAGCAGTTACGGTGTCGGGGACTACTATGGCTACACCTTC.

At least ten counts were recorded for this clonotype. The chain is built from TRBV7-2 and TRBJ2-4, with D possibly called TRBD1 or TRBD2 (6 bases each). V shed 5 bases and J shed 6 bases, with 14 bases lying between them. CDR3 size: 14 residues. The germline gives CDR1 SGHTA, CDR2 FQGNSA. CDR3 sequence: CASSLQGGSNIQYF. CDR3 DNA: TGTGCCAGCAGCCTCCAAGGGGGGTCAAACATTCAGTACTTC.

This clonotype was detected only a few times. V gene TRBV6-5 combines with J gene TRBJ2-1; 14 bases fit TRBD2. This CDR3 spans 18 amino acids. Germline-derived CDR1 and CDR2 are MNHEY and SVGAGI. V lost 1 base and J lost 10; bases outside the gene matches: 12. The DNA of the CDR3 is TGTGCCAGCAGTTACTTCTTCACCGGGACTAGCGGGAGAGAGGAGCAGTTCTTC. Translating gives CASSYFFTGTSGREEQFF.

This chain joins TRBV5-1 and TRBJ2-1; TRBD2 aligns across 7 bases. Trimming at V came to 3 bases and at J to 3 bases, leaving 6 bases not matched to a gene. The CDR3 contains 15 residues. Germline lookup yields CDR1 SGHRS and CDR2 YFSETQ. The CDR3 DNA is TGCGCCAGCAGCTCATTGGGAGGGTTCTACAATGAGCAGTTCTTC. Translation gives CASSSLGGFYNEQFF.

In this sample, this clonotype turned up a few times. The chain couples TRBV20-1 to TRBJ2-5; 13 bases align to TRBD2. Germline CDR1 reads DFQATT; CDR2 reads SNEGSKA (reference sequence). The CDR3 loop spans 14 amino acids. J gave up 6 bases and V 3 bases, and 4 bases lay outside the gene matches. The CDR3 coding sequence is TGCAGTGCTAGTCGGACTAGCGGGGGAAAGACCCAGTACTTC. This encodes CSASRTSGGKTQYF.

J is TRBJ2-3 and V is TRBV29-1, with D perhaps matching TRBD1 or TRBD2 (6 bases each). This CDR3 has 13 amino acids. The germline V gene encodes CDR1 SQVTM and CDR2 ANQGSEA. Between the trimmed V and J ends, which lost 3 bases and 1 base, there was a span of 8 bases. CDR3 amino acids: CSVDRGRTDTQYF. CDR3 nucleotide sequence: TGCAGCGTTGATCGGGGGCGCACAGATACGCAGTATTTT.

This clonotype was seen many times. The chain has TRBV7-9 and TRBJ2-3; 10 bases map to TRBD2. The CDR3 runs 15 residues. CDR1 SEHNR and CDR2 FQNEAQ come from the germline V gene (reference sequence). The ends lost 6 bases at V and 5 bases at J; junction bases unmatched: 8. The CDR3 sequence: CASSPQREGKDTQYF. The CDR3 coding sequence is TGTGCCAGCAGTCCTCAGCGGGAGGGTAAAGATACGCAGTATTTT.

This clonotype has a count of ten or more. The rearrangement uses TRBV7-2 and TRBJ2-7; tentative D call: TRBD2 (7 bases). The CDR3 runs 15 residues. The germline V gene has CDR1 SGHTA and CDR2 FQGNSA. Between the trimmed V and J ends, which lost 5 bases and 8 bases, there was a span of 22 bases. This CDR3 reads CASSPEGGNARKQYF. As DNA, the CDR3 is TGTGCCAGCAGCCCCGAGGGGGGGAATGCGCGAAAGCAGTACTTC.

This clonotype was detected many times. This sequence joins TRBV6-1 and TRBJ2-7, with no clear D. The germline CDR1 and CDR2 sequences are MNHNS and SASEGT. V lost 6 bases, J lost 3 bases, and 12 bases lay in between. CDR3 size: 13 residues. The CDR3 region is CASRPAFGYEQYF. CDR3 DNA sequence: TGTGCCAGCAGGCCAGCTTTTGGCTACGAGCAGTACTTC.

In this sample, this clonotype turned up a few times. The chain employs TRBV6-2 or TRBV6-3 and TRBJ2-5, with D uncertain. V was shortened by 6 bases and J by 0 bases, with 11 bases between the two germline ends. The CDR3 totals 14 residues. In germline, CDR1 is MNHEY, CDR2 SVGEGT. CDR3: CASREDGYQETQYF. CDR3 DNA sequence: TGTGCCAGCAGGGAAGACGGCTACCAAGAGACCCAGTACTTC.

The chain couples TRBV20-1 to TRBJ2-5, with 7 bases lining up with TRBD2. Germline loops: CDR1 DFQATT, CDR2 SNEGSKA (reference sequence). The V segment lost 4 bases and the J segment 3 bases; nucleotides outside the gene matches: 2. The CDR3 loop spans 12 amino acids. The CDR3 DNA reads TGCAGTGCTACCCGGGGGGAAGAGACCCAGTACTTC. Protein product: CSATRGEETQYF.

In its sample, this clonotype was seen many times. Mismatch with germline at one junction end may stem from a read error. The J gene is TRBJ2-3, the V gene TRBV28; 9 nucleotides align to TRBD1. Germline loops: CDR1 MDHEN, CDR2 SYDVKM. This CDR3 has 14 amino acids. CDR3 in DNA: TGTGCCAGCAGGGGACAGGGCAGTGGAGATATGCAGTATTTT. This codes for CASRGQGSGDMQYF.

The rearrangement uses TRBV4-3 and TRBJ2-1; 7 nucleotides line up with TRBD1. CDR3 size: 16 residues. Looked up from germline, CDR1 is LGHNA and CDR2 is YSLEER. Trimming cost V 0 bases and J 4 bases; bases outside gene matches: 6. CDR3: CASSQERRQGYNEQFF. Here the CDR3 DNA reads TGCGCCAGCAGCCAAGAAAGGAGACAGGGTTACAATGAGCAGTTCTTC.

This clonotype was seen a handful of times. V gene TRBV12-3 or TRBV12-4 combines with J gene TRBJ2-1; D possibly corresponds to TRBD1 (6 bases). CDR3 length: 12 residues. V lost 6 bases and J 6 bases, leaving 9 bases between the germline ends. CDR3 in amino acids: CASRQGPNEQFF. The CDR3 DNA sequence: TGTGCCAGCAGACAGGGACCCAATGAGCAGTTCTTC.